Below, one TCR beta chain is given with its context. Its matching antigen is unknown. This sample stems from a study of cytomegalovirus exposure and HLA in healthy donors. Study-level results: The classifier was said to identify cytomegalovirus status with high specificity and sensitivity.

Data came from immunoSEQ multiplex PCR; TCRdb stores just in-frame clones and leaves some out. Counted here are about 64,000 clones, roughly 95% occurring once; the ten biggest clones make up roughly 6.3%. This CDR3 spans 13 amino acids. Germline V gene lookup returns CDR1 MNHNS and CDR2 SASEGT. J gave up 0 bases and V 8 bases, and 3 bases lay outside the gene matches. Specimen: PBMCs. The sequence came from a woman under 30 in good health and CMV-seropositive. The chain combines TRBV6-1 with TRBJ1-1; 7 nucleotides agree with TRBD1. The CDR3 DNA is TGTGCCAGCGGGACAGATATGAACACTGAAGCTTTCTTT. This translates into CASGTDMNTEAFF.